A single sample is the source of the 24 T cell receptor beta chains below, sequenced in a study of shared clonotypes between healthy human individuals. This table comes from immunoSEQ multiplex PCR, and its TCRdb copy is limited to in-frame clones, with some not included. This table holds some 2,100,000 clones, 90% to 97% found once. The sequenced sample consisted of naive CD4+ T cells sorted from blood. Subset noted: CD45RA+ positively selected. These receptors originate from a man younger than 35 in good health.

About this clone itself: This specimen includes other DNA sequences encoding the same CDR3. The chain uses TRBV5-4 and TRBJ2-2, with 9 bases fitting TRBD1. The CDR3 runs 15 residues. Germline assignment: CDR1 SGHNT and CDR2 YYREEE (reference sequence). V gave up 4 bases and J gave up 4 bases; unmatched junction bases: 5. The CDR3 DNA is TGTGCCAGCAGCCTGGGACAGGGAGTCACCGGGGAGCTGTTTTTT. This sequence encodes CASSLGQGVTGELFF.

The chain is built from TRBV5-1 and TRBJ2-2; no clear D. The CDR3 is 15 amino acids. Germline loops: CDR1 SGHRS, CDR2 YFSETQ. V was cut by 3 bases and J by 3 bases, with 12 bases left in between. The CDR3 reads CASSYSLPDTGELFF. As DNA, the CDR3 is TGCGCCAGCAGCTACAGCTTACCTGACACCGGGGAGCTGTTTTTT. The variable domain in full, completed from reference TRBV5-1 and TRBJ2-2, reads KAGVTQTPRYLIKTRGQQVTLSCSPISGHRSVSWYQQTPGQGLQFLFEYFSETQRNKGNFPGRFSGRQFSNSRSEMNVSTLELGDSALYLCASSYSLPDTGELFFGEGSRLTVL.

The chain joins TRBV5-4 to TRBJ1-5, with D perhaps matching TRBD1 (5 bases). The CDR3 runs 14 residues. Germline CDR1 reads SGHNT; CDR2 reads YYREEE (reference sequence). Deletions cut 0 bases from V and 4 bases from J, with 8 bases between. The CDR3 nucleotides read TGTGCCAGCAGCTTGGAGGGACGAAATCAGCCCCAGCATTTT. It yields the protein CASSLEGRNQPQHF.

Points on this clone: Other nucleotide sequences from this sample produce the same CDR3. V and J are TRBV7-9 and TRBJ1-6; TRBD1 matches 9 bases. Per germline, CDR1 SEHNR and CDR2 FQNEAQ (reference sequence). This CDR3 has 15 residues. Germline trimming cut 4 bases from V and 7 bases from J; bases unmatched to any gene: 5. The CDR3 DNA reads TGTGCCAGCAGCTCCCGGGGACAGGGCAATTCACCCCTCCACTTT. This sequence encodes CASSSRGQGNSPLHF.

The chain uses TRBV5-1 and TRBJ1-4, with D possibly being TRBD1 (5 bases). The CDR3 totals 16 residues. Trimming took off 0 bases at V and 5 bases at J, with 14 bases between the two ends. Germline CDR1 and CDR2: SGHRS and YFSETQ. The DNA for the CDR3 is TGCGCCAGCAGCTTGGCCGGTGCAGGGATCAATGAAAAACTGTTTTTT. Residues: CASSLAGAGINEKLFF.

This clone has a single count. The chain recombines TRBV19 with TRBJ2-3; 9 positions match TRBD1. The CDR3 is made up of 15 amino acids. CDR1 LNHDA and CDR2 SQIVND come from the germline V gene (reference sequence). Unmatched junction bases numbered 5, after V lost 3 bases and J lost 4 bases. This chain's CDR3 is CASSIRTGVADTQYF. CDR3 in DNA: TGTGCCAGTAGTATCAGGACAGGGGTGGCAGATACGCAGTATTTT. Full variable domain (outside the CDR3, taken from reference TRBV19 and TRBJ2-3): DGGITQSPKYLFRKEGQNVTLSCEQNLNHDAMYWYRQDPGQGLRLIYYSQIVNDFQKGDIAEGYSVSREKKESFPLTVTSAQKNPTAFYLCASSIRTGVADTQYFGPGTRLTVL.

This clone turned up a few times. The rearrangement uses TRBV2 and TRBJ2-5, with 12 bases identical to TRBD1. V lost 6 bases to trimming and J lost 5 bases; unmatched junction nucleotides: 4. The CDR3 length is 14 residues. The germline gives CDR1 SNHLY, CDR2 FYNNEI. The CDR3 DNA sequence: TGTGCCAGCAGGACGGGACAGGGGGCCGAGACCCAGTACTTC. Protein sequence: CASRTGQGAETQYF.

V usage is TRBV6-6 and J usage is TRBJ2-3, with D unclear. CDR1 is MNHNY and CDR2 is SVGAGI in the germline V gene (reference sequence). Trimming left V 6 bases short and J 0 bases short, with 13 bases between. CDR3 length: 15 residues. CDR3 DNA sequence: TGTGCCAGCAGAAAACAGACCTTGAGCACAGATACGCAGTATTTT. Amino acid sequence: CASRKQTLSTDTQYF.

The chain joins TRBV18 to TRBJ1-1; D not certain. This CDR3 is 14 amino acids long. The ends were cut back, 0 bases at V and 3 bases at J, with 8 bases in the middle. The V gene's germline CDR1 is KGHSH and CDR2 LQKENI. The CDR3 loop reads CASSPPGLYTEAFF. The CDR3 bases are TGTGCCAGCTCACCACCTGGTCTGTACACTGAAGCTTTCTTT.

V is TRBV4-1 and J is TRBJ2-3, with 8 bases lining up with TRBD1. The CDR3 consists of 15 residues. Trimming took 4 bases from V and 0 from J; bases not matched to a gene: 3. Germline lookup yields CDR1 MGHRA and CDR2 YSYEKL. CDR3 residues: CASSRQGFSTDTQYF. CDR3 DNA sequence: TGCGCCAGCAGCCGACAGGGGTTTAGCACAGATACGCAGTATTTT.

CDR3 residues: CASSVARQGKIHNEQFF. The CDR3 nucleotides read TGTGCCAGCAGCGTAGCCCGACAGGGTAAAATCCACAATGAGCAGTTCTTC. The chain combines TRBV9 with TRBJ2-1, with 7 bases matching TRBD1. The CDR3 length is 17 residues. The V and J ends lost 0 bases and 5 bases, in that order; junction bases with no gene match: 11. Germline V lookup: CDR1 SGDLS, CDR2 YYNGEE.

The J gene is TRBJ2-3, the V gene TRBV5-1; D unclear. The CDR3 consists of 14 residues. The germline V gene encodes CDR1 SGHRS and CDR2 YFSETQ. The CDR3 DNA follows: TGCGCGACCGCTGATAATCCGGCAACAGATACGCAGTATTTT. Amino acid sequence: CATADNPATDTQYF.

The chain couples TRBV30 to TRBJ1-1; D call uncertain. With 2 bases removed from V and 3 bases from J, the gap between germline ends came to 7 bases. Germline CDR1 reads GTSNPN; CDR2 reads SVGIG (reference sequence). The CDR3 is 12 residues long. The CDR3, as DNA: TGTGCCTGGAGTCTGGTCGACACTGAAGCTTTCTTT. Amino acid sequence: CAWSLVDTEAFF.

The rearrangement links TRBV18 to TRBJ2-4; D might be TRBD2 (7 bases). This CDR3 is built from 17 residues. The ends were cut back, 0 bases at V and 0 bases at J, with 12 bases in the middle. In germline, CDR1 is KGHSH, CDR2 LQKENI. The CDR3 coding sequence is TGTGCCAGCTCACCACCCCCCGGGGGGCTAGCCAAAAACATTCAGTACTTC. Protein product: CASSPPPGGLAKNIQYF. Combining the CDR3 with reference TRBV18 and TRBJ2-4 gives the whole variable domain NAGVMQNPRHLVRRRGQEARLRCSPMKGHSHVYWYRQLPEEGLKFMVYLQKENIIDESGMPKERFSAEFPKEGPSILRIQQVVRGDSAAYFCASSPPPGGLAKNIQYFGAGTRLSVL.

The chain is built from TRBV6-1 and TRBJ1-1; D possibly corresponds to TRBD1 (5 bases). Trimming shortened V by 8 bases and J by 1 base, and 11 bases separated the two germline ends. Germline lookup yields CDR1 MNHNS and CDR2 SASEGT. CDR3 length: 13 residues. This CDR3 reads CASRTSPNTEAFF. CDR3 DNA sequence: TGTGCCAGCCGGACATCGCCGAACACTGAAGCTTTCTTT.

CDR3 protein: CASSKMASGYYEQYF. CDR3 in DNA: TGTGCCAGCAGCAAAATGGCTAGCGGGTACTACGAGCAGTACTTC. V is TRBV21-1 and J is TRBJ2-7; no DNA check was done on the table's D call, TRBD2. TRBV21-1 is reported as a pseudogene. CDR3 length: 15 amino acids.

CDR3 in DNA: TGTGCCAGCAGCCTTTACAGCCTACAAGAGACCCAGTACTTC. This codes for CASSLYSLQETQYF. The genes are TRBV5-4 and TRBJ2-5, with unresolved D. The CDR3 totals 14 residues. Germline V gives CDR1 SGHNT, CDR2 YYREEE (reference sequence). Between the trimmed V and J ends, which lost 4 bases and 2 bases, there was a span of 12 bases.

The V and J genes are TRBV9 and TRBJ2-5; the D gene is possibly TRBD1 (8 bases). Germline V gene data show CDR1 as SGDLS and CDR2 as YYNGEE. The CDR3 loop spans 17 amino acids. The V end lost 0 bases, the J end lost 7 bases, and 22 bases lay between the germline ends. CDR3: CASSVGGGQAGDRTQYF. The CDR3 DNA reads TGTGCCAGCAGCGTAGGTGGGGGACAGGCGGGAGACAGGACCCAGTACTTC.

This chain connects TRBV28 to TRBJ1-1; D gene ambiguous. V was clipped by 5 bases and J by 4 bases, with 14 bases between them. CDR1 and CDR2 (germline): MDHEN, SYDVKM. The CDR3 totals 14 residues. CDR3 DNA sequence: TGTGCCAGCAGTCCCCCCGCATTGGCCACTGAAGCTTTCTTT. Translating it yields CASSPPALATEAFF. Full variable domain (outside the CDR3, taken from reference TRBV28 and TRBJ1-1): DVKVTQSSRYLVKRTGEKVFLECVQDMDHENMFWYRQDPGLGLRLIYFSYDVKMKEKGDIPEGYSVSREKKERFSLILESASTNQTSMYLCASSPPALATEAFFGQGTRLTVV.

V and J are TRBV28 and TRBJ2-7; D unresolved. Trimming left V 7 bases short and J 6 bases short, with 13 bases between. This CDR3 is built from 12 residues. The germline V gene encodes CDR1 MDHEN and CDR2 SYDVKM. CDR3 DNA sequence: TGTGCCAGCATCAGCAAGGGCGCCGAGCAGTACTTC. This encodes CASISKGAEQYF.

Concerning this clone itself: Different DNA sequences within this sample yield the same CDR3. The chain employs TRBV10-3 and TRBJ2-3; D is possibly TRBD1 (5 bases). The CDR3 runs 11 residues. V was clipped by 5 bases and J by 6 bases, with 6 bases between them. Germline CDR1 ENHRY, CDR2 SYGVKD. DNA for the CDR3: TGTGCCATCAGTAACAGGGATACGCAGTATTTT. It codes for CAISNRDTQYF.

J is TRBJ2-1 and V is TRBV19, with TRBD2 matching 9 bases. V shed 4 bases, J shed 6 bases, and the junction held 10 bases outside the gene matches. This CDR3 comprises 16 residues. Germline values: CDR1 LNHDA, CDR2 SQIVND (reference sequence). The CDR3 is CASSRASLAGVNEQFF. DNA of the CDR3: TGTGCCAGTAGTAGGGCCTCCTTAGCGGGAGTCAATGAGCAGTTCTTC. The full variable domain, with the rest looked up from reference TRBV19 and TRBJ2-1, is DGGITQSPKYLFRKEGQNVTLSCEQNLNHDAMYWYRQDPGQGLRLIYYSQIVNDFQKGDIAEGYSVSREKKESFPLTVTSAQKNPTAFYLCASSRASLAGVNEQFFGPGTRLTVL.

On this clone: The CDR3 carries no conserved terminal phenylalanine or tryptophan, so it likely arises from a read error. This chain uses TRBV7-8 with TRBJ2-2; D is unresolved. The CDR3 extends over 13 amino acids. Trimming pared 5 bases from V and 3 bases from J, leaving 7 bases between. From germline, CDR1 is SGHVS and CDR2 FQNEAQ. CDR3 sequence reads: CASSDRDTGELFC. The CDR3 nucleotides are TGTGCCAGCAGCGACCGGGACACCGGGGAGCTGTTTTGT.

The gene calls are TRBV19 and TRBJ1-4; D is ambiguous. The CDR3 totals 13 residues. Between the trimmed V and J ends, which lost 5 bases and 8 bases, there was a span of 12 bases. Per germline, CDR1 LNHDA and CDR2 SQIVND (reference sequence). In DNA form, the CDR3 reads TGTGCCAGTAGTTTCCTCCCCGGAGAAAAACTGTTTTTT. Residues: CASSFLPGEKLFF.